These T cell receptor beta chains were read from a single sample in a study of blood T cell repertoires in COVID-19. Produced via immunoSEQ multiplex PCR; TCRdb's table is partial and in-frame only. This sample has tens of thousands of clones, with roughly 90% found just once. Sequenced material: peripheral blood. These receptors were collected from a man between 60 and 75 years old with acute or convalescent COVID-19. The CDR3 runs from the conserved cysteine through the conserved F or W. The D gene is left open where the match is weak. Rows give clone size only sometimes, using once, few, many, or a class for an expanded clone.

clone_size | d_call | j_call | v_call | cdr3_nt | cdr3_aa
NA | TRBD2 | TRBJ2-2 | TRBV5-1 | TGCGCCAGCAGTTTGGCACTAGCGGGGGGAGCCGGGGAGCTGTTTTTT | CASSLALAGGAGELFF
NA | TRBD1 | TRBJ1-1 | TRBV6-6 | TGTGCCAGCAGTTCCCCGGACAGGGGATCCACTGAAGCTTTCTTT | CASSSPDRGSTEAFF
NA | TRBD2 | TRBJ2-1 | TRBV24-1 | TGTGCCACCAGTTCTTCCCCCGGGACTAGAAAGGACAATGAGCAGTTCTTC | CATSSSPGTRKDNEQFF
NA | NA | TRBJ1-5 | TRBV12-3/TRBV12-4 | TGTGCCAGCAGTCTCCGGGTCGATCAGCCCCAGCATTTT | CASSLRVDQPQHF
few | NA | TRBJ1-5 | TRBV7-2 | TGTGCCAGCTCCCGACAGGTTAGCAATCAGCCCCAGCATTTT | CASSRQVSNQPQHF
few | TRBD1 | TRBJ1-1 | TRBV5-1 | TGCGCCAGCAGCTTGCGGCAGGGGGCGCCCACTGAAGCTTTCTTT | CASSLRQGAPTEAFF
NA | NA | TRBJ1-6 | TRBV27 | TGTGCCAGCAGTCGGACAGACTCACCCCTCCACTTT | CASSRTDSPLHF
NA | NA | TRBJ1-4 | TRBV7-9 | TGTGCCAGCAGCTTATTAGTTGAAAAACTGTTTTTT | CASSLLVEKLFF
NA | TRBD1 | TRBJ2-1 | TRBV24-1 | TGTGCCACCAAATCAGACAGGGGGGACAATGAGCAGTTCTTC | CATKSDRGDNEQFF
NA | TRBD2 | TRBJ2-5 | TRBV3-1/TRBV3-2 | TGTGCCAGCAGCCAACTAGCGGGGCAAGAGACCCAGTACTTC | CASSQLAGQETQYF
NA | NA | TRBJ2-7 | TRBV5-4 | TGTGCCAGCAGCTTTTGGGCTGGGGGGACTGGGCAGTACTTC | CASSFWAGGTGQYF
once | NA | TRBJ2-7 | TRBV21-1 | TGTGCCAGCAGAGTTTTTGGGGACAGGGTTTTATGCTACGAGCAGTACTTC | CASRVFGDRVLCYEQYF
NA | NA | TRBJ1-2 | TRBV30 | TGTGCCTGGGACAAAAGACAGCAAAATTATGGCTACACCTTC | CAWDKRQQNYGYTF
NA | NA | TRBJ1-2 | TRBV2 | TGTGCCAGCAGTGGACAGAGAAACTATGGCTACACCTTC | CASSGQRNYGYTF
NA | NA | TRBJ1-6 | TRBV9 | TGTGCCAGCAGCGTAGGAGGAGATTCACCCCTCCACTTT | CASSVGGDSPLHF
NA | TRBD1 | TRBJ1-3 | TRBV25-1 | TGTGCCAGCACTCCGGACAGGCTCTCTGGAAACACCATATATTTT | CASTPDRLSGNTIYF
NA | NA | TRBJ1-1 | TRBV19 | TGTGCCAGTAGTGTACAGGTATACACTGAAGCTTTCTTT | CASSVQVYTEAFF
NA | NA | TRBJ2-7 | TRBV5-4 | TGTGCCAGCAGCTCAACAGACAGATTTTTGCCCAACGAGCAGTACTTC | CASSSTDRFLPNEQYF
NA | TRBD1 | TRBJ1-2 | TRBV3-1/TRBV3-2 | TGTGCCAGCCGGGACAGGGGCAGCGAGAATGGCTACACCTTC | CASRDRGSENGYTF
NA | TRBD2 | TRBJ2-3 | TRBV7-8 | TGTGCCAGCAGGGAACTTTTAGCGGGGGGGGGCACAGATACGCAGTATTTT | CASRELLAGGGTDTQYF
NA | TRBD1 | TRBJ1-1 | TRBV5-6 | TGTGCCAGCAGCCCGGGACAGCTCCGTTTAATGAACACTGAAGCTTTCTTT | CASSPGQLRLMNTEAFF
NA | NA | TRBJ1-6 | TRBV5-6 | TGTGCCAGCAGCTTGGGGAGGTCGACTTTTTCCTATAATTCACCCCTCCACTTT | CASSLGRSTFSYNSPLHF
NA | NA | TRBJ1-6 | TRBV11-3 | TGTGCCAGCAGCTCGACCGAGACAGGATCACCCCTCCACTTT | CASSSTETGSPLHF
NA | NA | TRBJ1-2 | TRBV5-4 | TGTGCCAGCAGCTTGGAACGTGCCGACATCTATGGCTACACCTTC | CASSLERADIYGYTF
NA | TRBD1 | TRBJ2-5 | TRBV10-3 | TGTGCCATCAATCCAGGGGGCGCGGGGGAGACCCAGTACTTC | CAINPGGAGETQYF
NA | NA | TRBJ2-1 | TRBV2 | TGTGCCAGTCCGACAGTTAGGGGTGAGCAGTTCTTC | CASPTVRGEQFF
NA | NA | TRBJ2-3 | TRBV6-1 | TGTGCCAGCAGTGACAGGAGGGGATGGACAGATACGCAGTATTTT | CASSDRRGWTDTQYF
NA | NA | TRBJ1-3 | TRBV19 | TGTGCCAGTAGTATAGAAGGACAGCTATTCTCTGGAAACACCATATATTTT | CASSIEGQLFSGNTIYF
NA | NA | TRBJ1-2 | TRBV28 | TGTGCCAGCCAGTCCCCAGGGAAACGCTACACCTTC | CASQSPGKRYTF
NA | NA | TRBJ1-3 | TRBV18 | TGTGCCAGCTCCCGCCATTCGCCGGACAGCTCTGGAAACACCATATATTTT | CASSRHSPDSSGNTIYF
NA | NA | TRBJ1-1 | TRBV6-5 | TGTGCCAGCAGTTTAGGGGGTATCGCTGAAGCTTTCTTT | CASSLGGIAEAFF
NA | NA | TRBJ1-6 | TRBV4-1 | TGCGCCAGCAGCCAAGTAAGGGGGGGGAATTCACCCCTCCACTTT | CASSQVRGGNSPLHF
NA | NA | TRBJ1-1 | TRBV7-2 | TGTGCCAGCAGCTTAGCACGGGGAACTGAAGCTTTCTTT | CASSLARGTEAFF
NA | TRBD1 | TRBJ1-4 | TRBV2 | TGTGCCAGCAGGACACGGACAGGGGAGGAAAAACTGTTTTTT | CASRTRTGEEKLFF
NA | NA | TRBJ1-1 | TRBV5-1 | TGCGCCAGCAGGAATAGTCTCCAGGGGCCAGGCACTGAAGCTTTCTTT | CASRNSLQGPGTEAFF
NA | TRBD1 | TRBJ2-7 | TRBV15 | TGTGCCACCAGCAGAGAGAACAGGGGAAGTTACGACGAGCAGTACTTC | CATSRENRGSYDEQYF
NA | TRBD1 | TRBJ2-1 | TRBV5-4 | TGTGCCAGCAGCCCTCCCCGACAGGGGGCTTTCAATGAGCAGTTCTTC | CASSPPRQGAFNEQFF
few | TRBD1 | TRBJ2-3 | TRBV7-2 | TGTGCCAGCAGCCCCGGGACAGGAAGAGGAGATACGCAGTATTTT | CASSPGTGRGDTQYF
NA | NA | TRBJ2-1 | TRBV5-4 | TGTGCCAGCAGCTTGACCGTTCCCGGTGAGCAGTTCTTC | CASSLTVPGEQFF
NA | TRBD1 | TRBJ1-6 | TRBV14 | TGTGCCAGCAGCCTTACCGGGACAGGAGGCTCACCCCTCCACTTT | CASSLTGTGGSPLHF
NA | NA | TRBJ2-1 | TRBV6-1 | TGTGCCAGCAGTGAACCCGGGACACCTCGTGAGCAGTTCTTC | CASSEPGTPREQFF
NA | NA | TRBJ1-1 | TRBV12-3/TRBV12-4 | TGTGCCAGCAGTTTAGCGCGGGGGGAAACTTTCTTT | CASSLARGETFF